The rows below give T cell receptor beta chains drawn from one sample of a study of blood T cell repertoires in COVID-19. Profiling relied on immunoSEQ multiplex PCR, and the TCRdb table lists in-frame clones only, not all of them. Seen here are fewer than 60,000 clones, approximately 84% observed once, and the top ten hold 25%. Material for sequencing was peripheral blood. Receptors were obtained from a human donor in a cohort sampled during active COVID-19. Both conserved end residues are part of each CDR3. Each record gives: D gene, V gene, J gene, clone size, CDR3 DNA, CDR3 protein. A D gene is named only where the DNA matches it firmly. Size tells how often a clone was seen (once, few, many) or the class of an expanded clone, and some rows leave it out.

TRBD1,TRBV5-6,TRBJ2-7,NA,TGTGCCAGCAGCTACCGGGACAGGGTTCTATACGAGCAGTACTTC,CASSYRDRVLYEQYF
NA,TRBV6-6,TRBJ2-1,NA,TGTGCCAGCACCCGAGGGCCCCCCCCCAATGAGCAGTTCTTC,CASTRGPPPNEQFF
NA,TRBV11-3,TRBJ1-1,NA,TGTGCCAGCAGCTCGCAGGGGAGGGGAAGCACTGAAGCTTTCTTT,CASSSQGRGSTEAFF
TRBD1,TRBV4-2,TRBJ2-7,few,TGTGCCAGCAGCCAAGTACAGGGGGCCGAGCAGTACTTC,CASSQVQGAEQYF
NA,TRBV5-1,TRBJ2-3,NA,TGCGCCAGCAGCCAATACTCTAGCACAGATACGCAGTATTTT,CASSQYSSTDTQYF
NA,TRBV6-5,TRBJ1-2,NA,TGTGCCAGCAGTTACGTGGCTGGCTATGGCTACACCTTC,CASSYVAGYGYTF
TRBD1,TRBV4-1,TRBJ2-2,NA,TGCGCCAGCAGCACCGGGACAGCAAACACCGGGGAGCTGTTTTTT,CASSTGTANTGELFF
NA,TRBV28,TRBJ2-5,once,TGTGCCAGCAGTTTTCCGGGAGTCGGGGAGACCCAGTACTTC,CASSFPGVGETQYF
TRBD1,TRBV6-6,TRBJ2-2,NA,TGTGCCAGCAGCCCTCCGGGACAGGGTAAAACCGGGGAGCTGTTTTTT,CASSPPGQGKTGELFF
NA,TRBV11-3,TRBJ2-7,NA,TGTGCCAGCAGCCGACCACAGTTCTACGAGCAGTACTTC,CASSRPQFYEQYF
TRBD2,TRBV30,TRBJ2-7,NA,TGTGCCTGGAGTGGACTAGCGGGAGGCGGCGAGCAGTACTTC,CAWSGLAGGGEQYF
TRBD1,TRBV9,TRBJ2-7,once,TGTGCCAGCAGCGTAGCCCCTCCGGGACAGGGGTCTAACGAGCAGTACTTC,CASSVAPPGQGSNEQYF
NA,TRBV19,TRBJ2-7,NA,TGTGCCAGTAGTACCAAGGACAGACGGCCCTACGAGCAGTACTTC,CASSTKDRRPYEQYF
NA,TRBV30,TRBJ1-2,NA,TGTGCCTGGTCTACAGGGTACTACTATGGCTACACCTTC,CAWSTGYYYGYTF
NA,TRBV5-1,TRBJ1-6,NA,TGCGCCAGCAGCGGGATCGGCGGGGGGAATTCACCCCTCCACTTT,CASSGIGGGNSPLHF
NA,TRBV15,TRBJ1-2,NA,TGTGCCACCAGCAGACTGACAGAAACTAACTATGGCTACACCTTC,CATSRLTETNYGYTF
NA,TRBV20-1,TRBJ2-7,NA,TGCAGTGCTAGGAAGCGCGGCGAGCAGTACTTC,CSARKRGEQYF
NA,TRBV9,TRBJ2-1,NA,TGTGCCAGCAGCCTAAGGAGCTCCTACAATGAGCAGTTCTTC,CASSLRSSYNEQFF
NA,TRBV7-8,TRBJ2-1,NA,TGTGCCAGCAGCCTCGGGATACAGCAGTTCTTC,CASSLGIQQFF
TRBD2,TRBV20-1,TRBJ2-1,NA,TGCAGTGCTAGTGGGGTAGCGGGATCCTCCCATGAGCAGTTCTTC,CSASGVAGSSHEQFF
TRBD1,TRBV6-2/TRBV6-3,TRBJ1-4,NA,TGTGCCAGCAGTTACCCCGGACAGGGACGTGAAAAACTGTTTTTT,CASSYPGQGREKLFF
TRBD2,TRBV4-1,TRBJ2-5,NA,TGCGCCAGCAGCCAAGATAGCGGGAGTGGATTTGAGACCCAGTACTTC,CASSQDSGSGFETQYF
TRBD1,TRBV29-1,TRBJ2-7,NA,TGCAGCGTTCTGACAGGGCTTCTGTCCGAGCAGTACTTC,CSVLTGLLSEQYF
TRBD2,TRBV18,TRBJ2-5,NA,TGTGCCAGCTCACCACTTCCCTCGGTAGCGGGCTATCAAGAGACCCAGTACTTC,CASSPLPSVAGYQETQYF
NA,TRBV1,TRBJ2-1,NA,TGCACCAGCAGCCAAGATAGGCTAGCGGAGGATGAGCAGTTCTTC,CTSSQDRLAEDEQFF
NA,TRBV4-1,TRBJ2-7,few,TGCGCCAGCAGCCATGCAGTGTCCTACGAGCAGTACTTC,CASSHAVSYEQYF
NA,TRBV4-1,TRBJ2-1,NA,TGCGCCAGCAGCCAAGGGGGGCTCCGGACCTTAATTAATGAGCAGTTCTTC,CASSQGGLRTLINEQFF
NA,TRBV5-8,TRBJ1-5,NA,TGTGCCAGCAGCTTGGACAGATCCCCCCAGCATTTT,CASSLDRSPQHF
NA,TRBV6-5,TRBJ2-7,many,TGTGCCACCTCGAAGAATAGGGGTGACGAGCAGTACTTC,CATSKNRGDEQYF
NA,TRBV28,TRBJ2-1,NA,TGTGCCAGCAGGAGGTACGACAGACATTCCTACAATGAGCAGTTCTTC,CASRRYDRHSYNEQFF
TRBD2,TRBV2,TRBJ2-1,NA,TGTGCCAGCAGGGAGGCGGGGGGAACGTCCTACAATGAGCAGTTCTTC,CASREAGGTSYNEQFF
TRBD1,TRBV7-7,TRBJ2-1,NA,TGTGCTAGCAGCCCAGGACAGGGGTCGGTCAATGAGCAGTTCTTC,CASSPGQGSVNEQFF